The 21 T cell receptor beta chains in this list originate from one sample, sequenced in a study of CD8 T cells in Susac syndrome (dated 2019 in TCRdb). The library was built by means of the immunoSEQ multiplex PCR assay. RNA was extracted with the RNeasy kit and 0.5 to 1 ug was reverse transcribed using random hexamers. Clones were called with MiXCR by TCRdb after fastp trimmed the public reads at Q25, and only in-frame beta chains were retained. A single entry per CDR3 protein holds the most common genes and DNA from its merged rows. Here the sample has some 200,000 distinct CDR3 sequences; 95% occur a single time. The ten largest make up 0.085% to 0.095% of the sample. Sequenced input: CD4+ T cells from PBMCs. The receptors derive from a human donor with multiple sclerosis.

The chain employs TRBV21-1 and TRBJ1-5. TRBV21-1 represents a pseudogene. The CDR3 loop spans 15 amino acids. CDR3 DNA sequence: TGTGCCAGCAGCAAAGCGGGGCAGGGCAATCAGCCCCAGCATTTT. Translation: CASSKAGQGNQPQHF.

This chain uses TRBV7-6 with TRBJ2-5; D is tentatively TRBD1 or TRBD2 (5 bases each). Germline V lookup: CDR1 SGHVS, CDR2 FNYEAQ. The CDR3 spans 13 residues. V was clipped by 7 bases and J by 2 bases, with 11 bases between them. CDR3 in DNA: TGTGCCAGCAAAATGGGGGTGCAAGAGACCCAGTACTTC. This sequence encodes CASKMGVQETQYF.

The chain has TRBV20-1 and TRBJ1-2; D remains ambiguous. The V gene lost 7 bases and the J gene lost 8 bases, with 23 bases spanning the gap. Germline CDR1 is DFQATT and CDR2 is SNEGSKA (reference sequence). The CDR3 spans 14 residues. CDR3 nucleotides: TGCAGTGTTATCCCCCCTCTGGGAATTCCAGGCTACACCTTC. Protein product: CSVIPPLGIPGYTF.

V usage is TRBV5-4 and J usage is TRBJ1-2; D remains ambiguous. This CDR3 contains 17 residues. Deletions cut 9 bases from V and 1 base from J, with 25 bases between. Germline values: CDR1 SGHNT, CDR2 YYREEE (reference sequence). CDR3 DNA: TGTGCCACCCTGCCGTCGAGAGGGAAGTCGTTTAACTATGGCTACACCTTC. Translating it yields CATLPSRGKSFNYGYTF.

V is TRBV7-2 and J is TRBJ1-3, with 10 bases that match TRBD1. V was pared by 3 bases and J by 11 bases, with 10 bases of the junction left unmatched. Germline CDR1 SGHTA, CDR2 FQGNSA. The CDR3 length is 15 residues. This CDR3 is CASSLGGQGSPAIYF. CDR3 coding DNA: TGTGCCAGCAGCTTGGGGGGACAGGGGTCTCCCGCCATATATTTT.

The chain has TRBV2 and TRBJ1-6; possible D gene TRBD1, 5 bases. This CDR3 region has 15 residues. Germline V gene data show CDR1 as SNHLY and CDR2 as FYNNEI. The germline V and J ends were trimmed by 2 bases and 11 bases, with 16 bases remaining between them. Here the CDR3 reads CASSEKGSGSAPLHF. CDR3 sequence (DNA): TGTGCCAGCAGTGAAAAGGGGTCAGGAAGTGCACCCCTCCACTTT.

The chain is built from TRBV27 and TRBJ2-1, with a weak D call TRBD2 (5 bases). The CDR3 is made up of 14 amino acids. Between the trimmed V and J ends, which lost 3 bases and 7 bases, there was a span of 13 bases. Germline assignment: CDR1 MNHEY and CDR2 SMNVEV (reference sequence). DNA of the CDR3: TGTGCCAGCAGTTTTTGGAGGTCAGAGAATGAGCAGTTCTTC. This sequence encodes CASSFWRSENEQFF.

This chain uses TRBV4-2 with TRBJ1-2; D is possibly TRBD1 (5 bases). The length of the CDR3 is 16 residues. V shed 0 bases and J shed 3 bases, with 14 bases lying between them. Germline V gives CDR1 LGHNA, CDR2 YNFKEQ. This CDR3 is CASSQDLRQSYYGYTF. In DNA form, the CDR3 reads TGTGCCAGCAGCCAAGATCTGAGACAGAGCTACTATGGCTACACCTTC.

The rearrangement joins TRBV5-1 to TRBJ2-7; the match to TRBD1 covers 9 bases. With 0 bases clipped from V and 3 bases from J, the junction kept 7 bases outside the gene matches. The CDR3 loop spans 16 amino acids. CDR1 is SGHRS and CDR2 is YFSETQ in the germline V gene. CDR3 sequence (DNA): TGCGCCAGCAGCTTGGAGGGACAGGGAAGGGTCTACGAGCAGTACTTC. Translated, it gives CASSLEGQGRVYEQYF.

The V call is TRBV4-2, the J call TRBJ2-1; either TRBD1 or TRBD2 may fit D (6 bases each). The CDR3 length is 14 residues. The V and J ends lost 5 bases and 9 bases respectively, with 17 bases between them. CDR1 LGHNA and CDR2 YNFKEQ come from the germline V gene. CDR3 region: CASSVIIEGGEQFF. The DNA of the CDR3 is TGTGCCAGCAGCGTAATTATCGAGGGGGGTGAGCAGTTCTTC.

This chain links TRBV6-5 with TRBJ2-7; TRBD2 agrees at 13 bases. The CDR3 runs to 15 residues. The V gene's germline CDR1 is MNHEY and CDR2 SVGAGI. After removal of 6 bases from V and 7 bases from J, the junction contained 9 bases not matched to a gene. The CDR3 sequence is CASSVRLAGGREQYF. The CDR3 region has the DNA TGTGCCAGCAGCGTACGACTAGCGGGAGGTCGAGAGCAGTACTTC.

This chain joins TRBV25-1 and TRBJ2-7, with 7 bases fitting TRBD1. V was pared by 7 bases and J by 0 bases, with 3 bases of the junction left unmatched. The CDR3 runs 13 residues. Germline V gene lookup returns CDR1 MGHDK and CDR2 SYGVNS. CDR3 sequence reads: CASNRQGSYEQYF. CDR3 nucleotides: TGTGCCAGCAACCGACAGGGCTCCTACGAGCAGTACTTC.

CDR3 protein: CASSSRIGNIQYF. In nucleotides, the CDR3 is TGCGCCAGCAGCTCTCGGATTGGAAACATTCAGTACTTC. The chain carries TRBV5-1 and TRBJ2-4, with D hard to call. CDR3 length: 13 amino acids. V dropped 3 bases and J dropped 6 bases, with 10 bases sitting between them. Germline CDR1 and CDR2: SGHRS and YFSETQ.

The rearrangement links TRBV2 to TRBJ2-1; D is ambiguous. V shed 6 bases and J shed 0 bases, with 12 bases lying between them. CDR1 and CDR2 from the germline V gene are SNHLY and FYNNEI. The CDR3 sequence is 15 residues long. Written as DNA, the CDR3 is TGTGCCAGCAGCCCCGGTAGGAGCTCCTACAATGAGCAGTTCTTC. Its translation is CASSPGRSSYNEQFF.

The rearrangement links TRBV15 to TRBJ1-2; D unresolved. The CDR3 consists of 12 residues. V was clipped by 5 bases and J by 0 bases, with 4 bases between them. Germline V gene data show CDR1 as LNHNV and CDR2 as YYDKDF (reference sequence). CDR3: CATSGSNYGYTF. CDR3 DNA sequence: TGTGCCACCAGCGGATCTAACTATGGCTACACCTTC. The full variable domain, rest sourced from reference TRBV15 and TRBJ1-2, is DAMVIQNPRYQVTQFGKPVTLSCSQTLNHNVMYWYQQKSSQAPKLLFHYYDKDFNNEADTPDNFQSRRPNTSFCFLDIRSPGLGDTAMYLCATSGSNYGYTFGSGTRLTVV.

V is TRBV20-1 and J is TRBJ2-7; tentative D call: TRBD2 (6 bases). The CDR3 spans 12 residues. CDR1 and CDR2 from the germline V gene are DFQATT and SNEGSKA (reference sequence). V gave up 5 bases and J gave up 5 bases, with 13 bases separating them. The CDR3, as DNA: TGCAGTGCTTCGGGGGTTGTTCACGAGCAGTACTTC. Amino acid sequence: CSASGVVHEQYF.

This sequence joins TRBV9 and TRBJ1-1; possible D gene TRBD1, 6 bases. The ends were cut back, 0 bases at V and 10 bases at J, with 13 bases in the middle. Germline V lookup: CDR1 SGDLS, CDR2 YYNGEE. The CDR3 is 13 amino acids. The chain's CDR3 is CASSVVWGAGAFF. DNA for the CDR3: TGTGCCAGCAGCGTAGTTTGGGGGGCGGGAGCTTTCTTT.

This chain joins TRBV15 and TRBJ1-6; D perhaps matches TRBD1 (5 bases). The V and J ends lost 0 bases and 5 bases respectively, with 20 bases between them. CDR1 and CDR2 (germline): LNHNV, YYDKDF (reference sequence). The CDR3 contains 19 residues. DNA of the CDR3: TGTGCCACCAGCAGAGATTTCTCACCGGGGGGAAGCGATAATTCACCCCTCCACTTT. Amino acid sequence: CATSRDFSPGGSDNSPLHF.

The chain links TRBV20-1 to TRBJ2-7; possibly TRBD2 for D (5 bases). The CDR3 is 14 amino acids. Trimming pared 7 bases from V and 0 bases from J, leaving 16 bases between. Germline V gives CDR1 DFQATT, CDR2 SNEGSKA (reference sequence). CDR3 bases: TGCAGTGTCCGTCGTGGCGGGCGCTCCTACGAGCAGTACTTC. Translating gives CSVRRGGRSYEQYF.

The CDR3: CASSHEGTHRGETQYF. CDR3 nucleotides: TGTGCCAGCAGCCATGAGGGGACCCATAGGGGGGAGACCCAGTACTTC. The chain joins TRBV3-1 to TRBJ2-5; D is perhaps TRBD1 (6 bases). Trimming cost V 3 bases and J 5 bases, with 19 bases left between them. CDR1 and CDR2 from the germline V gene are LGHDT and YNNKEL (reference sequence). The CDR3 consists of 16 residues.

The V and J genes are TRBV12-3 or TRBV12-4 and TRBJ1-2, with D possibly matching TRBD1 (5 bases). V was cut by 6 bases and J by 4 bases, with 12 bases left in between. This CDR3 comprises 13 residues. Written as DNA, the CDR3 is TGTGCCAGCAGCAGGGCGGCCGGCTATGGCTACACCTTC. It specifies CASSRAAGYGYTF.